In its sample, the clone carrying this TCR beta chain was seen once. Its antigen is not identified. Profiling relied on immunoSEQ multiplex PCR, and the TCRdb table lists in-frame clones only, not all of them. In the table there are about 150,000 clones, approximately 91% of which are singletons. This sample is part of a study of T cell responses to AZD1222 COVID-19 vaccine. Study-level findings and limits: Vaccination with two AZD1222 doses was followed by a rise in Spike-specific TCR breadth and depth. Reportedly, close to half of spike-specific TCRs are directed against unmutated variant regions. Only six or seven AZD1222 recipients were seropositive at baseline. CD4 TCRs covered the whole spike, strongest at regions 160-218 and 743-854.

The junction had 15 bases not matched to a gene; V was cut back by 6 bases and J by 4 bases. The CDR3 extends over 18 amino acids. CDR1 and CDR2 from the germline V gene are MNHEY and SVGEGT. This receptor was taken from an adult who received the AZD1222 COVID-19 vaccine. The chain carries TRBV6-2 or TRBV6-3 and TRBJ2-2; 9 positions match TRBD1. The source material was peripheral blood, sampled 28 days after the second AZD1222 dose. The CDR3 sequence: CASSDLRDRAISTGELFF. The CDR3 DNA sequence: TGTGCCAGCAGCGACTTGCGGGACAGGGCTATAAGCACCGGGGAGCTGTTTTTT.